Detailed here is one T cell receptor beta chain. Antigen specificity is unknown. The source of the sample is a study of PD-1 blockade in classical Hodgkin lymphoma. Turning to the study itself: Patients were treated with nivolumab at 3 mg/kg, and this was given intravenously every 2 weeks.

Sequencing used immunoSEQ multiplex PCR; TCRdb keeps in-frame clones, though not all of them. Of about 44,000 clones detected, less than 75% appear once; the ten largest clones hold over 3%. Whole-study results and caveats: Before treatment, TCR diversity in newly diagnosed patients was reportedly lower than in healthy donors. Those starting nivolumab under 1 year post-ASCT were excluded. Lower baseline TCR diversity marked trial partial responders and progressors.

V was pared by 0 bases and J by 1 base, with 2 bases of the junction left unmatched. The CDR3 extends over 15 amino acids. Germline loops: CDR1 LGHNA, CDR2 YSLEER. This sample's time point: cycle 4 day 1 (C4D1), after about 6 weeks of nivolumab. Every patient was affected by relapse after autologous stem cell transplantation, while exposure to brentuximab vedotin was not uniform. The J gene is TRBJ2-5, the V gene TRBV4-3, with 7 bases lining up with TRBD2. Here the sequenced sample was peripheral blood mononuclear cells (PBMCs), taken before the fourth cycle of nivolumab. The origin of this receptor is a human donor with classical Hodgkin lymphoma. The CDR3 protein is CASSQDLAGQETQYF. The CDR3 DNA is TGCGCCAGCAGCCAAGATTTAGCGGGCCAAGAGACCCAGTACTTC.